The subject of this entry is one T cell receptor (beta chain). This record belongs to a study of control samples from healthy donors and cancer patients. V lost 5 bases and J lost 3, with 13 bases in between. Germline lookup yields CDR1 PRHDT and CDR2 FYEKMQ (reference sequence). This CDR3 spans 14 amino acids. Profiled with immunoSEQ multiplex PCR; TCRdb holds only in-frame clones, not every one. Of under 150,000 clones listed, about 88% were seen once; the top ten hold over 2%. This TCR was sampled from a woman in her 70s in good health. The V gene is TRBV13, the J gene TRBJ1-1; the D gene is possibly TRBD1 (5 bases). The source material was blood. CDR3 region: CASSPPGRDTEAFF. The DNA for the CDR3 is TGTGCCAGCAGCCCTCCAGGGAGGGACACTGAAGCTTTCTTT. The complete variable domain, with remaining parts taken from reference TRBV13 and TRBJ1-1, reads AAGVIQSPRHLIKEKRETATLKCYPIPRHDTVYWYQQGPGQDPQFLISFYEKMQSDKGSIPDRFSAQQFSDYHSELNMSSLELGDSALYFCASSPPGRDTEAFFGQGTRLTVV.